The 14 T cell receptor beta chains presented below share a single source sample, sequenced in a study of blood T cell repertoires in COVID-19. TCRdb's table, derived via immunoSEQ multiplex PCR, lists solely in-frame clones and lacks some. Of about 64,000 clones in the sample, approximately 90% are singletons; the top ten hold 10%. The sequenced sample consisted of PBMCs or T cells enriched from blood (not recorded which). These receptors came from a woman between 40 and 50 years old who had recovered from COVID-19.

This rearrangement joins TRBV3-1 (or the pseudogene TRBV3-2) to TRBJ1-1, with TRBD1 matching 12 bases. With V trimmed by 4 bases and J by 1 base, 4 bases remained unmatched. This CDR3 is 16 amino acids long. Germline-derived CDR1 and CDR2 are LGHDT and YNNKEL (reference sequence). CDR3 sequence (DNA): TGTGCCAGCAGCCCCTGGGACAGGGGGCAGAACACTGAAGCTTTCTTT. Protein product: CASSPWDRGQNTEAFF.

The CDR3 loop reads CASSEGVTGRSETQYF. The CDR3 DNA reads as TGTGCCAGCAGTGAAGGGGTGACGGGTCGTTCGGAGACCCAGTACTTC. The gene calls are TRBV2 and TRBJ2-5, with D hard to call. V was trimmed by 1 base and J by 5 bases, leaving 17 bases between them. Germline CDR1 SNHLY, CDR2 FYNNEI. This CDR3 region has 16 residues.

The CDR3, as DNA: TGTGCCAGCACCTATCCATCCCCGCCCTACGAGCAGTACTTC. Protein sequence: CASTYPSPPYEQYF. The chain couples TRBV6-5 to TRBJ2-7; D is unclear. V lost 7 bases and J lost 2, with 15 bases in between. Germline V CDR1 and CDR2: MNHEY, SVGAGI. CDR3 length: 14 residues.

V and J are TRBV7-9 and TRBJ1-1; a weak D match, TRBD1 (6 bases). The CDR3 is 13 amino acids. CDR1 SEHNR and CDR2 FQNEAQ come from the germline V gene (reference sequence). Trimming removed 3 bases from V and 3 bases from J, with 8 bases in between. The CDR3 sequence: CASSFTGYTEAFF. The CDR3 region has the DNA TGTGCCAGCAGCTTCACAGGGTACACTGAAGCTTTCTTT.

The rearrangement joins TRBV27 to TRBJ1-1, with D perhaps TRBD1 (5 bases). The CDR3 sequence is 12 residues long. Germline V lookup: CDR1 MNHEY, CDR2 SMNVEV (reference sequence). Trimming shortened V by 2 bases and J by 13 bases, and 14 bases separated the two germline ends. The CDR3 loop is CASSLRAGKSFF. The CDR3 bases are TGTGCCAGCAGTTTACGGGCAGGGAAGAGTTTCTTT.

V and J are TRBV10-2 and TRBJ2-2; 7 positions agree with TRBD1. The ends lost 8 bases at V and 1 base at J; junction bases unmatched: 1. CDR3 size: 13 residues. CDR1 and CDR2 from the germline V gene are WSHSY and SAAADI. The CDR3 region is CASRDRNTGELFF. The CDR3 DNA reads TGCGCCAGCCGGGACAGGAACACCGGGGAGCTGTTTTTT.

The chain uses TRBV11-2 and TRBJ2-7; D may be TRBD1 (6 bases). Trimming removed 4 bases from V and 1 base from J, with 8 bases in between. The CDR3 sequence is 13 residues long. Germline CDR1 and CDR2: SGHAT and FQNNGV. The CDR3 loop reads CASSYTGSYEQYF. In DNA, the CDR3 is TGTGCCAGCAGCTATACAGGGTCCTACGAGCAGTACTTC. Looking up the rest from reference TRBV11-2 and TRBJ2-7 gives the full variable domain: EAGVAQSPRYKIIEKRQSVAFWCNPISGHATLYWYQQILGQGPKLLIQFQNNGVVDDSQLPKDRFSAERLKGVDSTLKIQPAKLEDSAVYLCASSYTGSYEQYFGPGTRLTVT.

The table lists this clone with a few counts. The chain couples TRBV19 to TRBJ2-5; TRBD2 might be the D (6 bases). The CDR3 covers 17 residues. V shed 5 bases and J shed 1 base, with 20 bases lying between them. CDR1 and CDR2 from the germline V gene are LNHDA and SQIVND (reference sequence). The CDR3 DNA follows: TGTGCCAGTAGTTGGAAGGGCTGGGGGACTTCCCAAGAGACCCAGTACTTC. Residues: CASSWKGWGTSQETQYF.

V is TRBV27 and J is TRBJ1-2, with D unresolved. Trimming left V 5 bases short and J 0 bases short, with 7 bases between. The CDR3 runs to 13 residues. The germline V gene encodes CDR1 MNHEY and CDR2 SMNVEV (reference sequence). The CDR3 DNA reads as TGTGCCAGCAGTCGGGATTCTAACTATGGCTACACCTTC. Translated: CASSRDSNYGYTF.

The rearrangement joins TRBV5-1 to TRBJ1-6; TRBD1 agrees at 7 bases. The V segment lost 3 bases and the J segment 9 bases; nucleotides outside the gene matches: 9. This CDR3 has 15 residues. The germline gives CDR1 SGHRS, CDR2 YFSETQ. CDR3 DNA sequence: TGCGCCAGCAGCTCGGCCGGGACAGAAGGTTCACCCCTCCACTTT. This encodes CASSSAGTEGSPLHF.

The chain combines TRBV28 with TRBJ1-3; 12 nucleotides agree with TRBD1. Per the germline V gene, CDR1 is MDHEN and CDR2 is SYDVKM. The CDR3 is 18 amino acids. Trimming cost V 6 bases and J 0 bases; bases outside gene matches: 9. CDR3 coding DNA: TGTGCCAGCAGCGGGACAGGGGGCTTTGACTACTCTGGAAACACCATATATTTT. Residues: CASSGTGGFDYSGNTIYF.

The gene calls are TRBV2 and TRBJ2-1; TRBD2 might be the D (5 bases). The CDR3 consists of 16 residues. Germline CDR1 is SNHLY and CDR2 is FYNNEI. Trimming pared 7 bases from V and 0 bases from J, leaving 16 bases between. CDR3 sequence reads: CASKGSGSSSYNEQFF. Here the CDR3 DNA reads TGTGCCAGCAAGGGCTCGGGGTCAAGCTCCTACAATGAGCAGTTCTTC.

This clone was counted only a few times. This chain links TRBV9 with TRBJ2-7, with D perhaps TRBD1 (5 bases). CDR1 and CDR2 from the germline V gene are SGDLS and YYNGEE. Trimming removed 0 bases at V and 3 bases at J, with 13 bases between. CDR3 length equals 15 residues. In nucleotides, the CDR3 is TGTGCCAGCAGCGTAGGACCCGACAGAGACTACGAGCAGTACTTC. Translated: CASSVGPDRDYEQYF.

In this sample, this clone turned up a few times. The chain employs TRBV12-3 or TRBV12-4 and TRBJ1-3; D gene uncertain. CDR3 length: 12 amino acids. V lost 3 bases and J lost 4, with 4 bases in between. CDR3 in amino acids: CASSFEGNTIYF. The CDR3 bases are TGTGCCAGCAGTTTTGAGGGAAACACCATATATTTT.